These 27 T cell receptor beta chains share one sample of origin, sequenced in a study of T-cell memory formation after mild COVID-19. TCRdb re-analysed the 5' RACE reads in MiXCR, keeping a single row per CDR3 protein. Of 250,000 to 400,000 distinct CDR3 sequences in the sample, 13% to 15% were seen once. The sample was PBMCs or a T cell subset sorted from them (not recorded which). These receptor sequences come from a man between 18 and 29 years old who had mild COVID-19 (a few samples of this study predate the infection). Cell type and time point are not known.

This chain connects TRBV3-1 to TRBJ1-1; D is unresolved. CDR3 length equals 11 residues. Germline V gene sequence: CDR1 LGHDT, CDR2 YNNKEL (reference sequence). Trimming stripped 2 bases from V and 8 bases from J, with 6 bases between. The chain's CDR3 is CASSQSSEAFF. DNA of the CDR3: TGTGCCAGCAGCCAAAGTTCGGAAGCTTTCTTT.

The rearrangement links TRBV29-1 to TRBJ2-7; D perhaps matches TRBD1 (5 bases). The CDR3 has 13 residues. Germline V gene data show CDR1 as SQVTM and CDR2 as ANQGSEA. Between the trimmed V and J ends, which lost 4 bases and 2 bases, there was a span of 12 bases. DNA of the CDR3: TGCAGCGTTGTGGCAGGGCCAACCTACGAGCAGTACGTC. Its translation is CSVVAGPTYEQYV.

This chain connects TRBV7-3 to TRBJ2-2; tentative D call: TRBD2 (6 bases). Germline CDR1 SGHTA, CDR2 FQGTGA. The CDR3 sequence is 16 residues long. V was cut by 5 bases and J by 0 bases, with 13 bases left in between. DNA for the CDR3: TGTGCCAGCAGCCCCCCGGGACTCTCGAACACCGGGGAGCTGTTTTTT. Translation gives CASSPPGLSNTGELFF.

The chain combines TRBV3-1 with TRBJ1-4; D may be TRBD1 (5 bases). Per the germline V gene, CDR1 is LGHDT and CDR2 is YNNKEL (reference sequence). There are 13 residues in the CDR3. Deletions cut 2 bases from V and 7 bases from J, with 8 bases between. CDR3 sequence (DNA): TGTGCCAGCAGCCAAAAAGGGGTTGAAAAACTGTTTTTT. It yields the protein CASSQKGVEKLFF.

In its sample, this clonotype was seen many times. This chain joins TRBV11-2 and TRBJ2-2, with TRBD2 as a possible D gene (5 bases). Trimming removed 6 bases from V and 5 bases from J, with 13 bases in between. CDR3 size: 14 residues. The germline V gene has CDR1 SGHAT and CDR2 FQNNGV. CDR3 bases: TGTGCCAGCAGTTCAGAGGGCCTGACCGGGGAGCTGTTTTTT. The encoded protein is CASSSEGLTGELFF.

The CDR3 region has the DNA TGTGCCAGCAGCTACGAGGGGTTTAGCACAGATACGCAGTATTTT. Translating it yields CASSYEGFSTDTQYF. V usage is TRBV7-2 and J usage is TRBJ2-3; D may match TRBD1 or TRBD2 (5 bases each). Trimming stripped 4 bases from V and 0 bases from J, with 11 bases between. Germline values: CDR1 SGHTA, CDR2 FQGNSA. This CDR3 has 15 amino acids.

This sequence joins TRBV7-9 and TRBJ1-2, with D maybe TRBD1 (5 bases). Trimming stripped 4 bases from V and 4 bases from J, with 10 bases between. CDR1 SEHNR and CDR2 FQNEAQ come from the germline V gene (reference sequence). The CDR3 covers 13 residues. The CDR3 region is CASSSPGGYGYTF. CDR3 nucleotides: TGTGCCAGCAGCTCCCCGGGGGGCTATGGCTACACCTTC. Combining the CDR3 with reference TRBV7-9 and TRBJ1-2 gives the whole variable domain DTGVSQNPRHKITKRGQNVTFRCDPISEHNRLYWYRQTLGQGPEFLTYFQNEAQLEKSRLLSDRFSAERPKGSFSTLEIQRTEQGDSAMYLCASSSPGGYGYTFGSGTRLTVV.

This clonotype came up many times. The chain links TRBV4-3 to TRBJ1-2; D perhaps matches TRBD1 (5 bases). The CDR3 runs 14 residues. Germline CDR1 is LGHNA and CDR2 is YSLEER. The germline V and J ends were trimmed by 0 bases and 2 bases, with 7 bases remaining between them. CDR3 sequence: CASSQDWGNYGYTF. DNA for the CDR3: TGCGCCAGCAGCCAAGATTGGGGGAACTATGGCTACACCTTC.

This clonotype appeared a few times. The CDR3 here is CASSDPGQGYEKLFF. CDR3 DNA: TGTGCCAGCAGCGATCCGGGACAGGGTTATGAAAAACTGTTTTTT. J is TRBJ1-4 and V is TRBV11-2; 9 positions agree with TRBD1. This CDR3 region has 15 residues. Germline CDR1 is SGHAT and CDR2 is FQNNGV. The trim removed 5 bases at V and 6 bases at J, leaving 7 bases unmatched.

V usage is TRBV11-2 and J usage is TRBJ2-7; the match to TRBD2 covers 8 bases. CDR1 and CDR2 (germline): SGHAT, FQNNGV. The V gene end was trimmed by 4 bases and the J gene end by 7 bases; junction bases not matched to a gene: 9. The CDR3 contains 14 residues. CDR3 protein: CASSSLVAGREQYF. The CDR3 DNA reads as TGTGCCAGCAGCTCCCTGGTAGCGGGGCGAGAGCAGTACTTC. Combining the CDR3 with reference TRBV11-2 and TRBJ2-7 gives the whole variable domain EAGVAQSPRYKIIEKRQSVAFWCNPISGHATLYWYQQILGQGPKLLIQFQNNGVVDDSQLPKDRFSAERLKGVDSTLKIQPAKLEDSAVYLCASSSLVAGREQYFGPGTRLTVT.

Ten or more counts support this clonotype. The chain links TRBV6-2 or TRBV6-3 to TRBJ2-2, with D hard to call. Germline V CDR1 and CDR2: MNHEY, SVGEGT. The CDR3 runs 16 residues. Deletions cut 0 bases from V and 1 base from J, with 9 bases between. Here the CDR3 DNA reads TGTGCCAGCAGTTACTCTGCGGACGAGAACACCGGGGAGCTGTTTTTT. It codes for CASSYSADENTGELFF.

V and J are TRBV9 and TRBJ2-2, with D possibly being TRBD1 or TRBD2 (7 bases each). Germline V lookup: CDR1 SGDLS, CDR2 YYNGEE. The CDR3 is made up of 16 amino acids. With 0 bases removed from V and 0 bases from J, the gap between germline ends came to 9 bases. The CDR3 DNA sequence: TGTGCCAGCAGCGTAGCAGGGGGGGCGAACACCGGGGAGCTGTTTTTT. Amino acids: CASSVAGGANTGELFF.

The chain is built from TRBV7-9 and TRBJ2-5; 13 bases line up with TRBD2. Germline V lookup: CDR1 SEHNR, CDR2 FQNEAQ (reference sequence). The V gene end was trimmed by 5 bases and the J gene end by 4 bases; junction bases not matched to a gene: 7. The CDR3 has 16 residues. In nucleotides, the CDR3 is TGTGCCAGCAGCGACACTAGCGGGGGGGCCACAGAGACCCAGTACTTC. It specifies CASSDTSGGATETQYF.

This clonotype was recorded many times. The J gene is TRBJ2-5, the V gene TRBV7-2; D assignment may be TRBD1 or TRBD2 (6 bases each). The germline CDR1 and CDR2 sequences are SGHTA and FQGNSA. Trimming cost V 5 bases and J 7 bases, with 20 bases left between them. CDR3 length equals 15 residues. The CDR3: CASSPTGTRRGTQYF. CDR3 coding DNA: TGTGCCAGCAGCCCCACCGGGACTCGCAGGGGGACCCAGTACTTC.

The table lists this clonotype with a few counts. V usage is TRBV15 and J usage is TRBJ2-7; 7 bases match TRBD1. The germline V gene encodes CDR1 LNHNV and CDR2 YYDKDF (reference sequence). The CDR3 sequence is 13 residues long. Germline trimming cut 4 bases from V and 7 bases from J; bases unmatched to any gene: 7. Here the CDR3 reads CATSIETGREQYF. CDR3 sequence (DNA): TGTGCCACCAGCATCGAGACAGGGCGGGAGCAGTACTTC.

The V call is TRBV6-2 or TRBV6-3, the J call TRBJ2-3; 8 bases map to TRBD1. Germline trimming cut 7 bases from V and 6 bases from J; bases unmatched to any gene: 12. Germline V gene lookup returns CDR1 MNHEY and CDR2 SVGEGT. The CDR3 consists of 15 residues. In DNA, the CDR3 is TGTGCCAGCACCTTGCCAGGGACAGGTGGCGATACGCAGTATTTT. It codes for CASTLPGTGGDTQYF.

This clonotype was seen only a few times. V is TRBV3-1 and J is TRBJ2-1, with 15 bases identical to TRBD2. CDR1 and CDR2 (germline): LGHDT, YNNKEL (reference sequence). This CDR3 has 16 residues. The V gene end was trimmed by 3 bases and the J gene end by 9 bases; junction bases not matched to a gene: 6. The CDR3 protein is CASSHWTSGGAVEQFF. The DNA for the CDR3 is TGTGCCAGCAGCCACTGGACTAGCGGGGGGGCCGTTGAGCAGTTCTTC.

This rearrangement joins TRBV7-3 to TRBJ1-1; D unclear. CDR1 is SGHTA, CDR2 FQGTGA, per germline. Trimming pared 3 bases from V and 0 bases from J, leaving 20 bases between. This CDR3 is 18 amino acids long. In nucleotides, the CDR3 is TGTGCCAGCAGCTTCCCGACATCCCCGTTCGGGATGAACACTGAAGCTTTCTTT. It codes for CASSFPTSPFGMNTEAFF.

This clonotype was counted many times. The chain carries TRBV7-3 and TRBJ2-2, with D perhaps TRBD1 (6 bases). Germline values: CDR1 SGHTA, CDR2 FQGTGA. Trimming removed 3 bases from V and 6 bases from J, with 11 bases in between. This CDR3 has 14 residues. This chain's CDR3 is CASSLSGESGELFF. Here the CDR3 DNA reads TGTGCCAGCAGCTTGTCAGGGGAATCCGGGGAGCTGTTTTTT.

This clonotype was counted a few times. V usage is TRBV20-1 and J usage is TRBJ1-1; TRBD1 is a possible D gene (5 bases). Germline values: CDR1 DFQATT, CDR2 SNEGSKA (reference sequence). The V end was cut by 5 bases, the J end by 0 bases, with 19 bases between. The CDR3 extends over 16 amino acids. Written as DNA, the CDR3 is TGCAGTGCTGGCAGGCGGGACCCCGTGATGAACACTGAAGCTTTCTTT. As protein: CSAGRRDPVMNTEAFF.

This clonotype was picked up one time. In nucleotides, the CDR3 is TGTGCCAGCAGTTACGTCGTAGCGGGGGGGCCTGAGACCCAGTACTTC. This codes for CASSYVVAGGPETQYF. The gene calls are TRBV6-5 and TRBJ2-5, with TRBD2 matching 11 bases. V dropped 2 bases and J dropped 5; count of bases not matched to a gene: 7. There are 16 residues in the CDR3. Germline assignment: CDR1 MNHEY and CDR2 SVGAGI.

This clonotype appeared many times. The chain is built from TRBV6-5 and TRBJ2-2; D possibly corresponds to TRBD1 (6 bases). With 7 bases removed from V and 0 bases from J, the gap between germline ends came to 15 bases. The CDR3 is 16 amino acids. The V gene's germline CDR1 is MNHEY and CDR2 SVGAGI. The CDR3 DNA reads TGTGCCAGCACCAAACAGGGATTGGCGAACACCGGGGAGCTGTTTTTT. It encodes CASTKQGLANTGELFF.

In this sample, this clonotype turned up many times. This sequence joins TRBV5-4 and TRBJ2-2, with D unresolved. The CDR3 has 15 amino acids. In germline, CDR1 is SGHNT, CDR2 YYREEE (reference sequence). Trimming removed 5 bases from V and 2 bases from J, with 13 bases in between. Here the CDR3 reads CASSTPVVNTGELFF. CDR3 sequence (DNA): TGTGCCAGCAGTACCCCAGTAGTCAACACCGGGGAGCTGTTTTTT.

The chain joins TRBV6-5 to TRBJ2-2; 8 positions match TRBD2. V lost 5 bases and J lost 2; bases outside the gene matches: 4. The CDR3 runs to 15 residues. Germline V gene sequence: CDR1 MNHEY, CDR2 SVGAGI. In DNA form, the CDR3 reads TGTGCCAGCAGTAAACTAGCGGCTAACACCGGGGAGCTGTTTTTT. Protein sequence: CASSKLAANTGELFF.

The chain has TRBV7-2 and TRBJ2-5, with 8 nucleotides matching TRBD2. The CDR3 contains 15 residues. With V trimmed by 5 bases and J by 6 bases, 11 bases remained unmatched. Germline V CDR1 and CDR2: SGHTA, FQGNSA. DNA of the CDR3: TGTGCCAGCAGCCCGGGAGGGGACTATAGGAAGACCCAGTACTTC. This encodes CASSPGGDYRKTQYF.

This clonotype has ten or more counts. The genes are TRBV4-1 and TRBJ2-7; TRBD1 matches at 7 bases. In germline, CDR1 is MGHRA, CDR2 YSYEKL. V lost 3 bases, J lost 3 bases, and 5 bases stayed unmatched. This CDR3 is 14 amino acids long. CDR3 residues: CASSHRPGGYEQYV. The CDR3 DNA sequence: TGCGCCAGCAGCCATCGGCCAGGGGGCTACGAGCAGTACGTC.

The CDR3 sequence: CASSHEGTAYTF. The CDR3 DNA sequence: TGTGCCAGCAGCCATGAGGGGACAGCCTACACCTTC. The chain recombines TRBV3-1 with TRBJ1-2, with 7 bases identical to TRBD1. CDR3 length: 12 residues. V was clipped by 3 bases and J by 10 bases; unmatched bases: 5. Germline values: CDR1 LGHDT, CDR2 YNNKEL (reference sequence).